Below, 27 T cell receptor beta chains from the same sample are listed, as sequenced in a study of tumor and adjacent non-tumor tissue in lung cancer. A modified ARM-PCR protocol with three rounds of nested PCR amplified TCRbeta. TCRdb reprocessed the multiplex PCR reads with MiXCR, giving one entry per CDR3 protein. The table shows around 70,000 distinct CDR3 sequences, with more than 70% occurring only once. No cell sorting was done before RNA was extracted from the tissue. Input material: lung tumor tissue. The receptors come from a man aged 55 to 69 with non-small cell lung cancer.

This clonotype was seen just once. Mismatch with germline at one junction end may stem from a read error. The J gene is TRBJ2-1, the V gene TRBV10-3; D is perhaps TRBD2 (5 bases). The CDR3 is 14 residues long. CDR1 ENHRY and CDR2 SYGVKD come from the germline V gene. The CDR3 loop reads CVISPSRSNNEQFF. Here the CDR3 DNA reads TGTGTCATCAGCCCTAGCAGGAGCAACAATGAGCAGTTCTTC.

The rearrangement links TRBV7-9 to TRBJ2-7; no clear D gene. The V gene's germline CDR1 is SEHNR and CDR2 FQNEAQ (reference sequence). V gave up 2 bases and J gave up 4 bases, with 18 bases separating them. CDR3 length: 16 amino acids. CDR3 sequence reads: CASSLYGGVGPYEQYF. The CDR3, as DNA: TGTGCCAGCAGCTTATATGGTGGGGTAGGACCGTACGAGCAGTACTTC.

This clonotype was found once. At one boundary the junction diverges from the germline segment, which might be a read error. The chain has TRBV6-5 and TRBJ2-3; D possibly corresponds to TRBD1 (7 bases). The CDR3 totals 15 residues. Looked up from germline, CDR1 is MNHEY and CDR2 is SVGAGI. For the CDR3, the DNA is TGTGCCAGCAGTTACTCGGGAGGTGGGACAGATACGCACTATTTT. This encodes CASSYSGGGTDTHYF.

The count of this clonotype is one. The germline gene is not matched at one end of the junction; a read error may be the cause. The V and J genes are TRBV29-1 and TRBJ1-2; D is unresolved. Per the germline V gene, CDR1 is SQVTM and CDR2 is ANQGSEA. The CDR3 covers 13 residues. The CDR3, as DNA: TGCAGCGATGAAGTCGATCGGACGAGAGGCTACACCTTC. The encoded protein is CSDEVDRTRGYTF.

The rearrangement uses TRBV20-1 and TRBJ2-7; unclear D gene. The V and J ends lost 4 bases and 2 bases respectively, with 12 bases between them. CDR3 length: 13 amino acids. CDR1 DFQATT and CDR2 SNEGSKA come from the germline V gene (reference sequence). The CDR3: CSAIRWATYEQYF. CDR3 nucleotides: TGCAGTGCTATACGGTGGGCCACCTACGAGCAGTACTTC.

To note about this clonotype: At one end, the junction sequence differs from germline, possibly due to a read error. The chain employs TRBV6-1 and TRBJ1-6; D is unresolved. This CDR3 spans 16 amino acids. CDR1 MNHNS and CDR2 SASEGT come from the germline V gene. The CDR3 nucleotides are TGTGCTAGCAGTGACCTGATGCCAGGCCTCAATCCACCCCTCCACTTT. Its protein product is CASSDLMPGLNPPLHF.

This rearrangement joins TRBV30 to TRBJ2-5, with a possible D match to TRBD1 (5 bases). V was cut by 4 bases and J by 5 bases, with 14 bases left in between. The CDR3 sequence is 13 residues long. The germline V gene has CDR1 GTSNPN and CDR2 SVGIG (reference sequence). The CDR3 spells CAWTKAGSETQYF. The CDR3 nucleotides are TGTGCCTGGACTAAGGCAGGGTCCGAGACCCAGTACTTC.

A remark on this clonotype: At one end the junction does not follow the germline gene, possibly because of a read error. The chain couples TRBV29-1 to TRBJ2-4; 7 nucleotides align to TRBD1. This CDR3 comprises 14 residues. In germline, CDR1 is SQVTM, CDR2 ANQGSEA. This chain's CDR3 is CSDEDLTGKNIQYF. The CDR3 DNA reads TGCAGCGATGAAGATTTGACAGGGAAAAACATTCAGTACTTC.

Worth noting for this clonotype: One end of the junction does not line up with germline, which may come from a read error. The chain is built from TRBV6-5 and TRBJ2-6, with unresolved D. The CDR3 loop spans 16 amino acids. Germline lookup yields CDR1 MNHEY and CDR2 SVGAGI. In DNA form, the CDR3 reads TGTGCCAGCAGTTACTCCCTAGGCTCTGAGGCCAACGTCTTGACTTTC. This gives the protein CASSYSLGSEANVLTF.

Note on this clonotype: Sequence at one end of the junction differs from germline and may be a read error. V usage is TRBV29-1 and J usage is TRBJ1-1, with no clear D. There are 12 residues in the CDR3. Germline V lookup: CDR1 SQVTM, CDR2 ANQGSEA. The CDR3 reads CSASMTRTEAVF. CDR3 sequence (DNA): TGCAGCGCCTCCATGACTCGGACTGAAGCTGTCTTT.

This clonotype was seen at least ten times. The DNA for the CDR3 is TGTGCCAGCAGAGACACGTTGACCCAGTACTTC. Translated: CASRDTLTQYF. The chain is built from TRBV6-5 and TRBJ2-5; D is unresolved. CDR3 length: 11 residues. The V end lost 6 bases, the J end lost 7 bases, and 9 bases lay between the germline ends. Germline-derived CDR1 and CDR2 are MNHEY and SVGAGI.

As to this clonotype: This could be a read error, since a much larger clone is one nucleotide away. V usage is TRBV11-2 and J usage is TRBJ2-1; D unclear. V was cut by 9 bases and J by 11 bases, with 8 bases left in between. CDR1 SGHAT and CDR2 FQNNGV come from the germline V gene. The CDR3 length is 9 residues. The CDR3 loop reads CASGNKQFF. DNA of the CDR3: TGTGCCAGTGGGAATAAGCAGTTCTTC.

The rearrangement joins TRBV6-5 to TRBJ2-7; the D is unclear. Germline loops: CDR1 MNHEY, CDR2 SVGAGI. V was clipped by 0 bases and J by 6 bases, with 15 bases between them. The CDR3 contains 15 residues. CDR3 sequence: CASSYSRWDMAEQYF. The CDR3 DNA follows: TGTGCCAGCAGTTACTCGCGGTGGGATATGGCCGAGCAGTACTTC.

In this sample, this clonotype turned up many times. The gene calls are TRBV29-1 and TRBJ2-5; 9 positions match TRBD1. With V trimmed by 4 bases and J by 2 bases, 2 bases remained unmatched. The CDR3 spans 13 residues. Germline CDR1 is SQVTM and CDR2 is ANQGSEA. This chain's CDR3 is CSVAGTGQETQYF. The CDR3 DNA sequence: TGCAGCGTTGCCGGGACAGGGCAAGAGACCCAGTACTTC. Drawing the rest from reference TRBV29-1 and TRBJ2-5, the complete variable domain is SAVISQKPSRDICQRGTSLTIQCQVDSQVTMMFWYRQQPGQSLTLIATANQGSEATYESGFVIDKFPISRPNLTFSTLTVSNMSPEDSSIYLCSVAGTGQETQYFGPGTRLLVL.

The chain is built from TRBV11-3 and TRBJ2-5; 9 bases map to TRBD2. Losses at the gene ends were 9 bases for V and 5 bases for J; bases not matched to a gene: 10. This CDR3 contains 14 residues. Germline V gives CDR1 SGHNT, CDR2 YENEEA. This CDR3 reads CARSPSGAGETQYF. The CDR3 nucleotides are TGTGCCAGGAGTCCTAGCGGGGCTGGGGAGACCCAGTACTTC. The full variable domain, its missing parts supplied by reference TRBV11-3 and TRBJ2-5, is EAGVVQSPRYKIIEKKQPVAFWCNPISGHNTLYWYLQNLGQGPELLIRYENEEAVDDSQLPKDRFSAERLKGVDSTLKIQPAELGDSAVYLCARSPSGAGETQYFGPGTRLLVL.

For this clonotype: This is likely a read error, given that the CDR3 carries no conserved phenylalanine or tryptophan at its end. The chain couples TRBV20-1 to TRBJ1-5; D is perhaps TRBD1 (6 bases). The CDR3 is made up of 19 amino acids. The germline CDR1 and CDR2 sequences are DFQATT and SNEGSKA (reference sequence). CDR3 residues: CCARGVGRGWDKSNQPQHS. CDR3 nucleotides: TGCTGTGCTAGGGGGGTGGGGAGGGGCTGGGATAAAAGCAATCAGCCCCAGCATTCT.

About this clonotype itself: Compared with germline, one end of the junction differs, possibly owing to a read error. V gene TRBV30 combines with J gene TRBJ2-5; 10 bases are shared with TRBD2. The CDR3 extends over 14 amino acids. Germline lookup yields CDR1 GTSNPN and CDR2 SVGIG (reference sequence). The CDR3 here is CTWSGLAGAETQYF. In DNA form, the CDR3 reads TGTACCTGGAGTGGCCTAGCGGGAGCGGAGACCCAATACTTC.

This sequence joins TRBV9 and TRBJ2-5; 7 nucleotides align to TRBD2. Germline loops: CDR1 SGDLS, CDR2 YYNGEE. The CDR3 has 14 amino acids. With 4 bases clipped from V and 4 bases from J, the junction kept 7 bases outside the gene matches. CDR3 loop: CASSPILASETQYF. DNA for the CDR3: TGTGCCAGCAGCCCTATACTAGCGTCAGAGACCCAGTACTTC.

This chain connects TRBV13 to TRBJ1-5; D not resolved. The germline V gene encodes CDR1 PRHDT and CDR2 FYEKMQ (reference sequence). V was cut by 0 bases and J by 11 bases, with 14 bases left in between. The CDR3 length is 14 residues. The CDR3 spells CASSLGETLGAQHF. The CDR3 bases are TGTGCCAGCAGCTTAGGAGAGACTCTCGGGGCCCAGCATTTT.

This clonotype is categorized as medium-sized (0.01 to 0.1%). V gene TRBV20-1 combines with J gene TRBJ2-1; 8 nucleotides line up with TRBD2. Germline CDR1 and CDR2: DFQATT and SNEGSKA (reference sequence). V dropped 1 base and J dropped 6; count of bases not matched to a gene: 8. The CDR3 has 15 amino acids. CDR3 DNA sequence: TGCAGTGCTAGAGTTAGAGCGGGAGCCAGCAATGAGCAGTTCTTC. Protein product: CSARVRAGASNEQFF.

On this clonotype itself: At one end, the junction sequence differs from germline, possibly due to a read error. The gene calls are TRBV6-1 and TRBJ2-7, with a tentative D call TRBD2 (5 bases). The germline V gene has CDR1 MNHNS and CDR2 SASEGT. The CDR3 extends over 12 amino acids. CDR3 loop: CASGNYNYEKYF. The CDR3 DNA sequence: TGTGCAAGCGGAAACTATAATTACGAGAAGTACTTC.

In regard to this clonotype: With a much larger clone just one base away, this may be a read error. The CDR3 nucleotides read TGTGCCAGCAGTTACTCCGTTGGACCCCAAGAAAAACTGTTTTTT. Translation gives CASSYSVGPQEKLFF. The rearrangement uses TRBV6-2 or TRBV6-3 and TRBJ1-4; D is uncertain. Trimming left V 0 bases short and J 8 bases short, with 13 bases between. The germline V gene has CDR1 MNHEY and CDR2 SVGEGT. The CDR3 is 15 amino acids.

Turning to this clonotype: A junction end diverges from the germline sequence, so it may reflect a read error. The J gene is TRBJ2-3, the V gene TRBV11-3, with a weak D call TRBD2 (7 bases). The CDR3 contains 14 residues. The germline V gene has CDR1 SGHNT and CDR2 YENEEA. The CDR3 nucleotides are TGTGCCAGCAGCTTCGGGGGGCGCACAGATACACAGTATTTT. The encoded protein is CASSFGGRTDTQYF.

This clonotype showed up many times. The genes are TRBV28 and TRBJ1-2; D uncertain. CDR3 size: 14 residues. Per the germline V gene, CDR1 is MDHEN and CDR2 is SYDVKM. Trimming took 5 bases from V and 4 from J, leaving 14 bases between them. The CDR3 nucleotides are TGTGCCAGCAGTCGAGCCGACGGTTTCTATGGCTACACCTTC. This encodes CASSRADGFYGYTF.

Many counts were recorded for this clonotype. The chain recombines TRBV6-1 with TRBJ2-7; D call uncertain. V lost 2 bases and J 3 bases, leaving 5 bases between the germline ends. The CDR3 spans 12 residues. The germline V gene has CDR1 MNHNS and CDR2 SASEGT. This CDR3 reads CASSEINYEQYF. For the CDR3, the DNA is TGTGCCAGCAGTGAAATTAACTACGAGCAGTACTTC.

This clonotype turned up a few times. At one boundary the junction diverges from the germline segment, which might be a read error. The V gene is TRBV29-1, the J gene TRBJ2-6, with D perhaps TRBD1 (5 bases). The CDR3 loop spans 16 amino acids. The germline CDR1 and CDR2 sequences are SQVTM and ANQGSEA. This chain's CDR3 is CSVEDRVGAGVNVLTF. The CDR3 DNA reads as TGCAGCGTCGAAGATCGCGTAGGGGCTGGGGTCAACGTCCTGACTTTC.

This clonotype showed up just a few times. A much larger clone is a single base away; this may be a read error. The genes are TRBV6-1 and TRBJ2-6, with D possibly called TRBD1 or TRBD2 (5 bases each). CDR1 is MNHNS, CDR2 SASEGT, per germline. The CDR3 length is 16 residues. V was trimmed by 6 bases and J by 2 bases, leaving 14 bases between them. The DNA for the CDR3 is TGTGCCAGCAGCCCAGTGGGGGTGACTGGGGCCAACGTCCTGACTTTC. This codes for CASSPVGVTGANVLTF.